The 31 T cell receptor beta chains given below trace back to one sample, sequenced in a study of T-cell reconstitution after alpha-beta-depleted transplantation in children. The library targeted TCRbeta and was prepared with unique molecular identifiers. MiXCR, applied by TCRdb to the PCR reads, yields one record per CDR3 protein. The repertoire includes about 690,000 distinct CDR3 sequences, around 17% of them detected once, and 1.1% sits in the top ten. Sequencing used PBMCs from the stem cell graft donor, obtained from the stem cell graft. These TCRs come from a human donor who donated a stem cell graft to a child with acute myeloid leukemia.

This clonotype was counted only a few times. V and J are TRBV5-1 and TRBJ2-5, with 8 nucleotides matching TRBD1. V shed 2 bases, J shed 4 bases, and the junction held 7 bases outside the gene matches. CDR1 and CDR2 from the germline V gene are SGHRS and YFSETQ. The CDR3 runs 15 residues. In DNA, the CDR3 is TGCGCCAGCAGCTTTCTCTGGACAGGGCGAGAGACCCAGTACTTC. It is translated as CASSFLWTGRETQYF.

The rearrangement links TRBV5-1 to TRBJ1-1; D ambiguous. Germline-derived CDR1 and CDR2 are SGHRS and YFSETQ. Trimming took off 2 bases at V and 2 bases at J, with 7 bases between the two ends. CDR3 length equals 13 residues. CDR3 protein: CASSFETNTEAFF. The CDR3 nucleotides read TGCGCCAGCAGCTTTGAAACCAACACTGAAGCTTTCTTT.

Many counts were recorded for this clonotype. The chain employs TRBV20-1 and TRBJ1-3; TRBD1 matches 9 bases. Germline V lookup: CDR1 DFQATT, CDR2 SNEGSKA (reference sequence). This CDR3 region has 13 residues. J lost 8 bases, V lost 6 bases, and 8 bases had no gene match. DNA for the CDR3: TGCAGTGCAAGGGACAGGGTGACTGACACCATATATTTT. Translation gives CSARDRVTDTIYF.

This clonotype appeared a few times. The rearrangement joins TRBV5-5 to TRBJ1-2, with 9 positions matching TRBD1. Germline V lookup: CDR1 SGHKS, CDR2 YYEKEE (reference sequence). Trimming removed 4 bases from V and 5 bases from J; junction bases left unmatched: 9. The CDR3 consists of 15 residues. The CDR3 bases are TGTGCCAGCAGCCAAACAGGGGGCGCTGGGTATGGCTACACCTTC. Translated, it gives CASSQTGGAGYGYTF.

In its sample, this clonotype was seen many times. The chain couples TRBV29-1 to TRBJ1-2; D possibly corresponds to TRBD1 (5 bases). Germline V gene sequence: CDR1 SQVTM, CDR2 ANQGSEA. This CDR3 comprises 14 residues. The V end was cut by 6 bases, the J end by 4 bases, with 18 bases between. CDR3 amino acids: CSVERDAQGYGYTF. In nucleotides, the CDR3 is TGCAGCGTCGAAAGGGACGCGCAGGGCTATGGCTACACCTTC.

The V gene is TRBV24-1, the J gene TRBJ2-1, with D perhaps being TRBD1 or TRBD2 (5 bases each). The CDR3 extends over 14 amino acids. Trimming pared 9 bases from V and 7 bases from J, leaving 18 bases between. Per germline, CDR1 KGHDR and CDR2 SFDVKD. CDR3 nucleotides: TGTGCCACCGCGGGCACAGGCGGACAAAATGAGCAGTTCTTC. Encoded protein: CATAGTGGQNEQFF.

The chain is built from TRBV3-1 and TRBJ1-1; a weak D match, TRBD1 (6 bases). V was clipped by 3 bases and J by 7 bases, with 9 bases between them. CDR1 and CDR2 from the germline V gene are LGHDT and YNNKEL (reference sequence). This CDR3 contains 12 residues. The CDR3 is CASSHEGVEAFF. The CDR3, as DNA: TGTGCCAGCAGCCACGAGGGGGTTGAAGCTTTCTTT.

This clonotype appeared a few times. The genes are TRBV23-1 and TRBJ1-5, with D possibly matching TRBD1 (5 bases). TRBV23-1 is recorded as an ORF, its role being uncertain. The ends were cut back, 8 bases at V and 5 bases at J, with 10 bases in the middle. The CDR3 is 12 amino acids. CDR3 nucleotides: TGCGCCAGCGCACGGGGGGATCAGCCCCAGCATTTT. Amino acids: CASARGDQPQHF.

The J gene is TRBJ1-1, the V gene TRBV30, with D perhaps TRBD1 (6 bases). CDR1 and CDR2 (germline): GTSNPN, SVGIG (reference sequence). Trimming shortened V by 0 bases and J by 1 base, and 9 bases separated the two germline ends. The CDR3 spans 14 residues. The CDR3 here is CAWSVGQPNTEAFF. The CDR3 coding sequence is TGTGCCTGGAGTGTCGGACAGCCGAACACTGAAGCTTTCTTT.

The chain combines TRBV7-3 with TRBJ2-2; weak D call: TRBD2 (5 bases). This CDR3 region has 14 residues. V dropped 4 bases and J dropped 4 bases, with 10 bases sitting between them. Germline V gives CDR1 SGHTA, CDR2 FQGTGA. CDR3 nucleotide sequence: TGTGCCAGCAGCTCGACCCGGGGCACCGGGGAGCTGTTTTTT. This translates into CASSSTRGTGELFF.

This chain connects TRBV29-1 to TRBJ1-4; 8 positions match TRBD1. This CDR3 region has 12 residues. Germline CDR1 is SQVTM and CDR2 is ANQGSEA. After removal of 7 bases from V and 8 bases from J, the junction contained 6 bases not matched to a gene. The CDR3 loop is CSGQGLGEKLFF. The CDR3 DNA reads TGCAGCGGACAGGGGCTGGGGGAAAAACTGTTTTTT.

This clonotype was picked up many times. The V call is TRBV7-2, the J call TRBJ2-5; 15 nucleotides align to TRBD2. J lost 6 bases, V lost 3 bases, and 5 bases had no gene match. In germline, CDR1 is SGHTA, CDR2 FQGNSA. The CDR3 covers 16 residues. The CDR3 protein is CASSLGLAGGGKTQYF. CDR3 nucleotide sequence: TGTGCCAGCAGCTTGGGACTAGCGGGGGGCGGGAAGACCCAGTACTTC.

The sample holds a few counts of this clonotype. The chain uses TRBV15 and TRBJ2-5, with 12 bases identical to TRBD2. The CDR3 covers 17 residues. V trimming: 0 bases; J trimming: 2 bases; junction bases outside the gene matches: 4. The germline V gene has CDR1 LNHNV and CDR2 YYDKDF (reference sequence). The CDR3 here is CATSRDRLAGEQETQYF. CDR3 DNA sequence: TGTGCCACCAGCAGAGATAGACTAGCGGGGGAGCAAGAGACCCAGTACTTC. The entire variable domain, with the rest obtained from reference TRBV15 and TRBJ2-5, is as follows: DAMVIQNPRYQVTQFGKPVTLSCSQTLNHNVMYWYQQKSSQAPKLLFHYYDKDFNNEADTPDNFQSRRPNTSFCFLDIRSPGLGDTAMYLCATSRDRLAGEQETQYFGPGTRLLVL.

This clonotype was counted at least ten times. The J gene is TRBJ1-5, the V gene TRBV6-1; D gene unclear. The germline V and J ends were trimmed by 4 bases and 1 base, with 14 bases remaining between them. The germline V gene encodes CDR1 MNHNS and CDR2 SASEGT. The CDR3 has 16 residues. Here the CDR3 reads CASSVPAGRSNQPQHF. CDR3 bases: TGTGCCAGCAGTGTCCCTGCCGGACGGAGCAATCAGCCCCAGCATTTT.

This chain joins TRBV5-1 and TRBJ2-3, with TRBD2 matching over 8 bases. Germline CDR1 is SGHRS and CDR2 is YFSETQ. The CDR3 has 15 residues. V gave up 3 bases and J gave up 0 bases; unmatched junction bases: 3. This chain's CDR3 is CASSSRGASTDTQYF. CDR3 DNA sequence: TGCGCCAGCAGCTCGCGGGGGGCTAGCACAGATACGCAGTATTTT.

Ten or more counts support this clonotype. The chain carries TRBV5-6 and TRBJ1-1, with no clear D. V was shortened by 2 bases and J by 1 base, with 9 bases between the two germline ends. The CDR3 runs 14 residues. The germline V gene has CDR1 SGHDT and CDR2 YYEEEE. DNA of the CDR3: TGTGCCAGCAGCTTCCTCTCACCGAACACTGAAGCTTTCTTT. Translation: CASSFLSPNTEAFF.

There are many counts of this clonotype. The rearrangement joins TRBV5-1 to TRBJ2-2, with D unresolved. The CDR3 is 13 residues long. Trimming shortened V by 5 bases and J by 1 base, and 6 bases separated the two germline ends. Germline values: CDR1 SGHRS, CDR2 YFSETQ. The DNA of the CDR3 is TGCGCCAGCAGATCCCTGAACACCGGGGAGCTGTTTTTT. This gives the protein CASRSLNTGELFF.

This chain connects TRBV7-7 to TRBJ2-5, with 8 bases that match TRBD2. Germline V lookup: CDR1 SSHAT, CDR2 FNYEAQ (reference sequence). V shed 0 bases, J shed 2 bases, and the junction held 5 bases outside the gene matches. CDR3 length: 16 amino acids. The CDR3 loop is CASSLAPGGGQETQYF. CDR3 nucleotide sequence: TGTGCCAGCAGCTTAGCCCCGGGGGGGGGACAAGAGACCCAGTACTTC.

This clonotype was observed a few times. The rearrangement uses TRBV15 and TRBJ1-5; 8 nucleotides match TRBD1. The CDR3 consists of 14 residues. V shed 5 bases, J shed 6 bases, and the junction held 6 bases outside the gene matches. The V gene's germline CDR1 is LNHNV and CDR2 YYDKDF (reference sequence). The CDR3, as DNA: TGTGCCACCAGCGGAAAAACAGGGGGTCAGCCCCAGCATTTT. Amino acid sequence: CATSGKTGGQPQHF.

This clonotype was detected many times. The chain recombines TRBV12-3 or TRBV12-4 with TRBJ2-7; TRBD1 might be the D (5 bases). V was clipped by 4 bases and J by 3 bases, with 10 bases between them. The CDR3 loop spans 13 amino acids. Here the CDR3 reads CASSSPDSYEQYF. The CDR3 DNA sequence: TGTGCCAGCAGTTCTCCCGACAGCTACGAGCAGTACTTC.

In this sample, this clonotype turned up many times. The CDR3, as DNA: TGTGCCAGCAGCTTAGAGAGGAGGTACGAGCAGTACGTC. This gives the protein CASSLERRYEQYV. The chain uses TRBV7-2 and TRBJ2-7; D is perhaps TRBD2 (5 bases). The CDR3 is 13 amino acids. Germline V gene lookup returns CDR1 SGHTA and CDR2 FQGNSA. V lost 1 base, J lost 4 bases, and 8 bases lay in between.

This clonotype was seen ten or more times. The CDR3 nucleotides are TGTGCCAGCAGGGATAGACAGCGGAGCAATCAGCCCCAGCATTTT. Its protein is CASRDRQRSNQPQHF. The V call is TRBV6-1, the J call TRBJ1-5; TRBD1 is a possible D gene (5 bases). Germline-derived CDR1 and CDR2 are MNHNS and SASEGT. The CDR3 covers 15 residues. Trimming took 6 bases from V and 1 from J, leaving 13 bases between them.

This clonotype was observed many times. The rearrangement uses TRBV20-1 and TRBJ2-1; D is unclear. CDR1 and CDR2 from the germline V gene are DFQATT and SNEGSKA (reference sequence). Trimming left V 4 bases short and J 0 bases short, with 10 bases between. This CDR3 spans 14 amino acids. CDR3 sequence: CSAISYNSYNEQFF. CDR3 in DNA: TGCAGTGCTATAAGTTACAACTCCTACAATGAGCAGTTCTTC.

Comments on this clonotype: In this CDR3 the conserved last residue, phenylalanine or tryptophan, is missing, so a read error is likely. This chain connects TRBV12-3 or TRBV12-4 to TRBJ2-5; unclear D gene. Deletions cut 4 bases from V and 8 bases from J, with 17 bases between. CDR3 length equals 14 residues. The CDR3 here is CASSSPDGLVTQYY. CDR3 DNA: TGTGCCAGCAGTTCCCCGGACGGGTTAGTTACCCAGTACTAC.

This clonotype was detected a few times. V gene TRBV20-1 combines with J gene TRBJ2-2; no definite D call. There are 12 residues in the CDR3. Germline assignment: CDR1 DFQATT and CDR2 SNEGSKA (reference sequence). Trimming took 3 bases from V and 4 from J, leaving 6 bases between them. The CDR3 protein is CSARGITGELFF. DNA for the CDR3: TGCAGTGCTAGGGGAATCACCGGGGAGCTGTTTTTT.

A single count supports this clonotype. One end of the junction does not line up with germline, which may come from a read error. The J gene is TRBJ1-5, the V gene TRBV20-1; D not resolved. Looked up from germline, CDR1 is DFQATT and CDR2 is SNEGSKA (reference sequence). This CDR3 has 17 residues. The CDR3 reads CCARDGDGVGSNQPQHF. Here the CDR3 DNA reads TGCTGTGCTAGAGACGGTGACGGGGTGGGTAGCAATCAGCCCCAGCATTTT.

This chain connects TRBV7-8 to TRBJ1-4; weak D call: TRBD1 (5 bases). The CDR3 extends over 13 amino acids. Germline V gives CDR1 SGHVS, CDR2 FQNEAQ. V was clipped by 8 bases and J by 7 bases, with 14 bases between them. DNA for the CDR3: TGTGCCAGCCAACGAGAGGGGAGTGAAAAACTGTTTTTT. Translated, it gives CASQREGSEKLFF.

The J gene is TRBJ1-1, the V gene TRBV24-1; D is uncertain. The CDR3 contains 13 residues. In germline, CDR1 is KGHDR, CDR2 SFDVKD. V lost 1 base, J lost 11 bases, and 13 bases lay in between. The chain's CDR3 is CATSDFNGGHAFF. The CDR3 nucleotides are TGTGCCACCAGTGATTTTAACGGAGGGCATGCTTTCTTT.

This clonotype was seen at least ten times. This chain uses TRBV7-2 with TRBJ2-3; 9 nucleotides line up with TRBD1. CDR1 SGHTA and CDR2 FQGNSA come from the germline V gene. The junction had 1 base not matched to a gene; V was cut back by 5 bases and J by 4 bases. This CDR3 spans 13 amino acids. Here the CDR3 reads CASSRQGADTQYF. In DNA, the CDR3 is TGTGCCAGCAGCCGACAGGGGGCAGATACGCAGTATTTT. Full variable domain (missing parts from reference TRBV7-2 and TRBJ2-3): GAGVSQSPSNKVTEKGKDVELRCDPISGHTALYWYRQSLGQGLEFLIYFQGNSAPDKSGLPSDRFSAERTGGSVSTLTIQRTQQEDSAVYLCASSRQGADTQYFGPGTRLTVL.

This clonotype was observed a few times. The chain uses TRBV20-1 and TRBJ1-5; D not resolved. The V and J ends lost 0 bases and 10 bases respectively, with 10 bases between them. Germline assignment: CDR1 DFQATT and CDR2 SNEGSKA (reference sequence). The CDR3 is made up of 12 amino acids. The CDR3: CSARETVGPQHF. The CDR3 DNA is TGCAGTGCTAGAGAAACAGTGGGACCCCAGCATTTT.

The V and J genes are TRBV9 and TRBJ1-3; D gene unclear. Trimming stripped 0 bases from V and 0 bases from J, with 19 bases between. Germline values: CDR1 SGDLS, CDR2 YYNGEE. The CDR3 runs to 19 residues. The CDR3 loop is CASSVASHEQFFSGNTIYF. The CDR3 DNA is TGTGCCAGCAGCGTAGCGTCCCATGAACAGTTCTTCTCTGGAAACACCATATATTTT.